The 3 T cell receptor beta chains presented below share a single source sample, sequenced in a study of blood T cell repertoires in COVID-19. Here immunoSEQ multiplex PCR was the method, and the copy in TCRdb shows in-frame clones only, minus some. This sample yields about 89,000 clones, of which 75% to 90% are seen a single time; roughly 19% belongs to the top ten. Sequencing was done on a sample of peripheral blood. These receptor sequences come from a woman over 75 with acute or convalescent COVID-19.

This clone was seen just once. CDR3 nucleotide sequence: TGTGCCAGCAGTTTCGGGACAGGGGGCACTGAAGCTTTCTTT. This codes for CASSFGTGGTEAFF. The gene calls are TRBV27 and TRBJ1-1; TRBD1 agrees at 11 bases. V shed 3 bases and J 4 bases; nucleotides not matched to a gene: 1. The CDR3 runs to 14 residues. CDR1 is MNHEY, CDR2 SMNVEV, per germline (reference sequence).

The CDR3 coding sequence is TGTGCCACCAGCTTAGTAGCGGGACAGGGGATCTACGAGCAGTACTTC. It is translated as CATSLVAGQGIYEQYF. This sequence joins TRBV15 and TRBJ2-7; 10 positions agree with TRBD1. V shed 5 bases, J shed 3 bases, and the junction held 10 bases outside the gene matches. Germline CDR1 LNHNV, CDR2 YYDKDF (reference sequence). The CDR3 sequence is 16 residues long. The variable domain in full, completed from reference TRBV15 and TRBJ2-7, reads DAMVIQNPRYQVTQFGKPVTLSCSQTLNHNVMYWYQQKSSQAPKLLFHYYDKDFNNEADTPDNFQSRRPNTSFCFLDIRSPGLGDTAMYLCATSLVAGQGIYEQYFGPGTRLTVT.

The chain couples TRBV9 to TRBJ2-3; 8 bases fit TRBD1. The CDR3 covers 14 residues. Looked up from germline, CDR1 is SGDLS and CDR2 is YYNGEE. J gave up 1 base and V 4 bases, and 2 bases lay outside the gene matches. The CDR3 sequence: CASSQGAGTDTQYF. The CDR3 DNA follows: TGTGCCAGCAGCCAGGGGGCGGGCACAGATACGCAGTATTTT.